Listed here are 12 T cell receptor beta chains from one sample, sequenced in a study of blood T cell repertoires in COVID-19. Assay used: immunoSEQ multiplex PCR; TCRdb lists only in-frame clones, some missing. The repertoire has tens of thousands of clones, roughly 92% of them found once; the top ten carry 5% to 7%. The sample was peripheral blood. The receptors derive from a human donor in a cohort sampled during active COVID-19.

The chain uses TRBV6-1 and TRBJ1-1; D ambiguous. The CDR3 consists of 13 residues. Trimming stripped 1 base from V and 6 bases from J, with 9 bases between. Germline V CDR1 and CDR2: MNHNS, SASEGT. CDR3 in DNA: TGTGCCAGCAGTGAAGGGCTCTCCCCTGAAGCTTTCTTT. This codes for CASSEGLSPEAFF.

The chain has TRBV7-2 and TRBJ1-3, with 7 bases matching TRBD1. This CDR3 is built from 15 residues. J was trimmed by 1 base and V by 3 bases; bases with no gene match: 3. Per the germline V gene, CDR1 is SGHTA and CDR2 is FQGNSA. The CDR3, as DNA: TGTGCCAGCAGCTTGGGGACAGTGTCTGGAAACACCATATATTTT. Residues: CASSLGTVSGNTIYF. Variable domain in full (rest from reference TRBV7-2 and TRBJ1-3): GAGVSQSPSNKVTEKGKDVELRCDPISGHTALYWYRQSLGQGLEFLIYFQGNSAPDKSGLPSDRFSAERTGGSVSTLTIQRTQQEDSAVYLCASSLGTVSGNTIYFGEGSWLTVV.

The J gene is TRBJ2-5, the V gene TRBV15; perhaps TRBD1 as D (6 bases). The CDR3 length is 14 residues. Between the trimmed V and J ends, which lost 0 bases and 7 bases, there was a span of 12 bases. Per germline, CDR1 LNHNV and CDR2 YYDKDF (reference sequence). This CDR3 reads CATSRDQGLRTQYF. In DNA, the CDR3 is TGTGCCACCAGCAGAGATCAGGGGCTGAGGACCCAGTACTTC.

In DNA form, the CDR3 reads TGTGCCAGCTCACTAGGGGGGGACACCCATGAGCAGTTCTTC. Translated, it gives CASSLGGDTHEQFF. The J gene is TRBJ2-1, the V gene TRBV18, with a weak D call TRBD2 (7 bases). The CDR3 has 14 residues. The ends were cut back, 4 bases at V and 8 bases at J, with 15 bases in the middle. The V gene's germline CDR1 is KGHSH and CDR2 LQKENI.

This CDR3 reads CASSYSGGTEAFF. The CDR3 DNA sequence: TGTGCCAGCAGTTACTCCGGGGGCACTGAAGCTTTCTTT. The chain carries TRBV6-5 and TRBJ1-1; maybe TRBD1 (5 bases). Trimming left V 0 bases short and J 4 bases short, with 6 bases between. The CDR3 has 13 amino acids. CDR1 and CDR2 from the germline V gene are MNHEY and SVGAGI.

V gene TRBV11-2 combines with J gene TRBJ1-4; weak D call: TRBD1 (5 bases). The CDR3 extends over 15 amino acids. Germline V lookup: CDR1 SGHAT, CDR2 FQNNGV. The V and J ends lost 5 bases and 5 bases respectively, with 15 bases between them. CDR3 sequence reads: CASSRTGYPNEKLFF. DNA of the CDR3: TGTGCCAGCAGCCGAACAGGATACCCGAATGAAAAACTGTTTTTT.

The chain couples TRBV6-5 to TRBJ2-3; tentatively, D is TRBD1 (6 bases). The CDR3 length is 15 residues. V lost 4 bases to trimming and J lost 0 bases, with 11 bases between them. Germline CDR1 is MNHEY and CDR2 is SVGAGI. The CDR3 protein is CASSLSRGSTDTQYF. Written as DNA, the CDR3 is TGTGCCAGCAGTTTAAGCAGGGGTAGCACAGATACGCAGTATTTT.

The chain joins TRBV7-8 to TRBJ1-2, with D possibly being TRBD1 (5 bases). The CDR3 length is 12 residues. Germline CDR1 and CDR2: SGHVS and FQNEAQ. With 5 bases removed from V and 8 bases from J, the gap between germline ends came to 12 bases. The CDR3 nucleotides are TGTGCCAGCAGCCCCGCCTCAGGGGGCTACACCTTC. Translation: CASSPASGGYTF.

This chain joins TRBV7-9 and TRBJ1-3, with TRBD1 identical over 9 bases. CDR3 length: 15 residues. Germline CDR1 is SEHNR and CDR2 is FQNEAQ (reference sequence). Trimming at V came to 3 bases and at J to 8 bases, leaving 8 bases not matched to a gene. CDR3 region: CASSLGARDRDTIYF. Written as DNA, the CDR3 is TGTGCCAGCAGCTTGGGAGCAAGGGACAGGGACACCATATATTTT.

This rearrangement joins TRBV2 to TRBJ2-7; D gene uncertain. This CDR3 contains 13 residues. Germline values: CDR1 SNHLY, CDR2 FYNNEI. The V and J ends lost 7 bases and 0 bases respectively, with 10 bases between them. The CDR3 sequence: CASIGRPSYEQYF. The CDR3 DNA is TGTGCCAGCATCGGCAGGCCCTCCTACGAGCAGTACTTC. Full variable domain (rest looked up from reference TRBV2 and TRBJ2-7): EPEVTQTPSHQVTQMGQEVILRCVPISNHLYFYWYRQILGQKVEFLVSFYNNEISEKSEIFDDQFSVERPDGSNFTLKIRSTKLEDSAMYFCASIGRPSYEQYFGPGTRLTVT.

This clone was observed a handful of times. V and J are TRBV2 and TRBJ1-5; D gene uncertain. V was shortened by 5 bases and J by 5 bases, with 16 bases between the two germline ends. CDR1 SNHLY and CDR2 FYNNEI come from the germline V gene. This CDR3 comprises 15 residues. The chain's CDR3 is CASSPSGSRDQPQHF. The CDR3 DNA reads as TGTGCCAGCAGTCCGAGTGGGAGCAGAGATCAGCCCCAGCATTTT.

The chain joins TRBV9 to TRBJ2-5, with 10 bases identical to TRBD2. The germline V gene encodes CDR1 SGDLS and CDR2 YYNGEE. Trimming cost V 0 bases and J 5 bases; bases outside gene matches: 7. This CDR3 contains 16 residues. This chain's CDR3 is CASSVGPSGSKETQYF. Here the CDR3 DNA reads TGTGCCAGCAGCGTAGGGCCTAGCGGGAGTAAGGAGACCCAGTACTTC.